These 6 T cell receptor beta chains share one sample of origin, sequenced in a study of CD8 T cells in ankylosing spondylitis. TCRdb analysed the 5' RACE reads with MiXCR anew, one entry per CDR3 protein. This sample carries 350,000 or so distinct CDR3 sequences, over 12% of them seen once, and the ten largest clones take roughly 0.99%. The sequenced material came from blood, either unsorted or a sorted T cell fraction (not recorded which). These TCRs come from a male donor with ankylosing spondylitis or in good health (not recorded which).

This clonotype has just a few counts. The rearrangement uses TRBV6-5 and TRBJ1-5; D is undetermined. Germline assignment: CDR1 MNHEY and CDR2 SVGAGI. Trimming pared 2 bases from V and 6 bases from J, leaving 8 bases between. The CDR3 contains 13 residues. CDR3 amino acids: CASSYRSSQPQHF. As DNA, the CDR3 is TGTGCCAGCAGTTACCGGTCGAGTCAGCCCCAGCATTTT.

The chain carries TRBV6-1 and TRBJ1-5; no clear D. In germline, CDR1 is MNHNS, CDR2 SASEGT. CDR3 length equals 14 residues. V was trimmed by 0 bases and J by 5 bases, leaving 8 bases between them. CDR3 bases: TGTGCCAGCAGTGAAGCAAACTGGCATCAGCCCCAGCATTTT. It encodes CASSEANWHQPQHF.

The J gene is TRBJ1-2, the V gene TRBV7-9; the match to TRBD1 covers 9 bases. The CDR3 covers 15 residues. The ends lost 6 bases at V and 8 bases at J; junction bases unmatched: 13. Germline V gives CDR1 SEHNR, CDR2 FQNEAQ (reference sequence). DNA of the CDR3: TGTGCCAGCAGTAATGGGGACAGGGTTTTTGTCGGCTACACCTTC. Translated, it gives CASSNGDRVFVGYTF.

This clonotype was observed at least ten times. The rearrangement links TRBV7-9 to TRBJ1-1; D gene unclear. Trimming removed 3 bases at V and 1 base at J, with 6 bases between. CDR1 and CDR2 from the germline V gene are SEHNR and FQNEAQ (reference sequence). This CDR3 contains 13 residues. The CDR3 coding sequence is TGTGCCAGCAGCTTGATTGAGAACACTGAAGCTTTCTTT. It encodes CASSLIENTEAFF.

There are a few counts of this clonotype. The rearrangement links TRBV20-1 to TRBJ2-7; weak D call: TRBD1 (5 bases). CDR1 DFQATT and CDR2 SNEGSKA come from the germline V gene (reference sequence). V was trimmed by 1 base and J by 9 bases, leaving 13 bases between them. This CDR3 has 12 amino acids. The CDR3 nucleotides read TGCAGTGCTAGAGCGAACCCGCAGGGGCAGTACTTC. It yields the protein CSARANPQGQYF.

This clonotype has only a few counts. The rearrangement uses TRBV4-1 and TRBJ1-1; unclear D gene. The V and J ends lost 1 base and 3 bases respectively, with 15 bases between them. This CDR3 contains 16 residues. Germline-derived CDR1 and CDR2 are MGHRA and YSYEKL. CDR3 sequence: CASSQGGRRPDTEAFF. The CDR3 DNA is TGCGCCAGCAGCCAAGGTGGACGGCGGCCAGACACTGAAGCTTTCTTT.